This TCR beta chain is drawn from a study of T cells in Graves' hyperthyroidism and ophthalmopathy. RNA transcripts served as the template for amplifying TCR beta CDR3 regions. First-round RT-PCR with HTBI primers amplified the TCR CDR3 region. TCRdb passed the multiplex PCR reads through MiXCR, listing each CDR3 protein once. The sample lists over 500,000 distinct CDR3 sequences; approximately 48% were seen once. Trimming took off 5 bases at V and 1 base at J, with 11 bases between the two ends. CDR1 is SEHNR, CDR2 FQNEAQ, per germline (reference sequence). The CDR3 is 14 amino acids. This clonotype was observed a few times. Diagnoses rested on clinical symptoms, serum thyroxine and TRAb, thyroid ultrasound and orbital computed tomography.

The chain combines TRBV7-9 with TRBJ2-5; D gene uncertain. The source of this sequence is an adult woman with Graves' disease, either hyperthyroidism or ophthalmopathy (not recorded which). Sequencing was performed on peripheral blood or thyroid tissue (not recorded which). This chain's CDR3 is CASSPGSPQETQYF. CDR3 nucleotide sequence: TGTGCCAGCAGCCCCGGGTCCCCCCAAGAGACCCAGTACTTC.